This entry lists 17 T cell receptor beta chains sequenced from one sample in a study of human T cells and chemical hapten exposure (TCRdb year 2021). This specimen's time point label, interpreted: patch test 2, 6 weeks after DPC sensitization. The treatment or condition label corresponds to: therapeutic diphenylcyclopropenone sensitization with weekly scalp DPC. Preparation of the library involved RACE. The sequencer was a NextSeq 500. TCRdb passed the public sequencing reads through fastp at Q25 and MiXCR, retaining productive beta sequences. Identical CDR3 proteins give one entry, which carries the most common genes and DNA. This sample is represented by roughly 120,000 distinct CDR3 sequences; roughly a tenth of them were singletons. The ten biggest clones cover 3% to 3.5% of the sample. The sequences come from whole blood, collected in connection with sensitization to the hapten diphenylcyclopropenone (DPC). All receptors derive from a woman aged 40 to 49 with alopecia areata. Some clones in this sample may be carry-over from other donors' samples.

This clonotype has a count of ten or more. The chain joins TRBV9 to TRBJ1-1; D is uncertain. There are 14 residues in the CDR3. Germline-derived CDR1 and CDR2 are SGDLS and YYNGEE. The ends were cut back, 4 bases at V and 0 bases at J, with 10 bases in the middle. For the CDR3, the DNA is TGTGCCAGCAGCCCCGTCGGAATGAACACTGAAGCTTTCTTT. Its translation is CASSPVGMNTEAFF.

This clonotype has at least ten counts. The rearrangement uses TRBV6-2 or TRBV6-3 and TRBJ1-2; tentatively, D is TRBD1 (5 bases). This CDR3 contains 13 residues. Germline V gives CDR1 MNHEY, CDR2 SVGEGT. Trimming took off 0 bases at V and 8 bases at J, with 10 bases between the two ends. This CDR3 reads CASSYSRGQGYTF. In nucleotides, the CDR3 is TGTGCCAGCAGTTACTCGAGAGGACAAGGCTACACCTTC.

This clonotype was recorded a few times. Here the CDR3 reads CASSPFSDETQYF. CDR3 DNA: TGTGCCAGCAGCCCCTTTAGCGACGAGACCCAGTACTTC. The rearrangement uses TRBV7-2 and TRBJ2-5; possibly TRBD2 for D (5 bases). V lost 5 bases to trimming and J lost 5 bases, with 12 bases between them. The CDR3 length is 13 residues. The V gene's germline CDR1 is SGHTA and CDR2 FQGNSA.

The chain is built from TRBV20-1 and TRBJ2-5, with 11 bases identical to TRBD2. The CDR3 length is 14 residues. V lost 5 bases to trimming and J lost 5 bases; unmatched junction nucleotides: 7. Looked up from germline, CDR1 is DFQATT and CDR2 is SNEGSKA (reference sequence). The CDR3 spells CSACTLAGGETQYF. CDR3 nucleotides: TGCAGTGCTTGCACTCTAGCGGGGGGTGAGACCCAGTACTTC.

This clonotype was seen a few times. The chain is built from TRBV7-2 and TRBJ2-7, with D hard to call. The CDR3 is made up of 14 amino acids. The V end was cut by 2 bases, the J end by 5 bases, with 13 bases between. Germline V gives CDR1 SGHTA, CDR2 FQGNSA. The CDR3 loop reads CASSLIGRWDEQYF. The CDR3 nucleotides read TGTGCCAGCAGCTTAATAGGTCGATGGGACGAGCAGTACTTC.

This chain uses TRBV29-1 with TRBJ2-7; no reliable D call. The V gene's germline CDR1 is SQVTM and CDR2 ANQGSEA. Trimming removed 4 bases at V and 1 base at J, with 11 bases between. CDR3 length equals 13 residues. The CDR3 bases are TGCAGCGTTGTTCTGGGGATTTCCTACGAGCAGTACTTC. Its protein is CSVVLGISYEQYF.

This clonotype was seen at least ten times. CDR3 in amino acids: CASSPGQGRSDNEKLFF. Here the CDR3 DNA reads TGTGCCAGCAGCCCCGGACAGGGACGCTCCGATAATGAAAAACTGTTTTTT. The genes are TRBV11-2 and TRBJ1-4; 8 bases are shared with TRBD1. Germline lookup yields CDR1 SGHAT and CDR2 FQNNGV. This CDR3 spans 17 amino acids. Unmatched junction bases numbered 12, after V lost 5 bases and J lost 4 bases.

This clonotype appeared a few times. The chain uses TRBV25-1 and TRBJ1-5; perhaps TRBD1 as D (5 bases). The CDR3 has 14 amino acids. Germline V gene sequence: CDR1 MGHDK, CDR2 SYGVNS. DNA of the CDR3: TGTGCAACCGGCGGGGGGTATAACAATCAGCCCCAGCATTTT. It translates to CATGGGYNNQPQHF.

This clonotype was observed at least ten times. The chain carries TRBV25-1 and TRBJ2-1, with 10 nucleotides matching TRBD2. Germline V gene sequence: CDR1 MGHDK, CDR2 SYGVNS. With V trimmed by 3 bases and J by 5 bases, 7 bases remained unmatched. This CDR3 contains 16 residues. Here the CDR3 reads CASSDLGAGGHNEQFF. CDR3 in DNA: TGTGCCAGCAGTGACTTGGGAGCGGGGGGGCACAATGAGCAGTTCTTC.

Many counts were recorded for this clonotype. The chain joins TRBV12-3 or TRBV12-4 to TRBJ1-5; D might be TRBD1 (6 bases). The germline V and J ends were trimmed by 3 bases and 0 bases, with 12 bases remaining between them. This CDR3 is built from 16 residues. The CDR3 loop is CASSLGHKDSNQPQHF. CDR3 DNA sequence: TGTGCCAGCAGTTTGGGACACAAGGATAGCAATCAGCCCCAGCATTTT.

The rearrangement joins TRBV5-1 to TRBJ1-3; D not certain. Germline CDR1 and CDR2: SGHRS and YFSETQ. This CDR3 contains 14 residues. V was pared by 0 bases and J by 2 bases, with 6 bases between. The CDR3 reads CASSLGQAGNTIYF. The CDR3 DNA follows: TGCGCCAGCAGCTTGGGGCAGGCTGGAAACACCATATATTTT. Together with reference TRBV5-1 and TRBJ1-3, the CDR3 gives the full variable domain: KAGVTQTPRYLIKTRGQQVTLSCSPISGHRSVSWYQQTPGQGLQFLFEYFSETQRNKGNFPGRFSGRQFSNSRSEMNVSTLELGDSALYLCASSLGQAGNTIYFGEGSWLTVV.

This chain joins TRBV18 and TRBJ2-3; perhaps TRBD2 as D (5 bases). This CDR3 contains 13 residues. Looked up from germline, CDR1 is KGHSH and CDR2 is LQKENI. V lost 5 bases and J lost 2, with 8 bases in between. The CDR3 region has the DNA TGTGCCAGCTCAGTCGGGGACACAGATACGCAGTATTTT. Residues: CASSVGDTDTQYF.

The chain combines TRBV21-1 with TRBJ2-4. TRBV21-1 is described as a pseudogene. This CDR3 is 17 amino acids long. CDR3 bases: TGTGCCAGCAGCAAAGGGTTCACGGCGCTAGCCAAAAACATTCAGTACTTC. It translates to CASSKGFTALAKNIQYF.

This rearrangement joins TRBV6-6 to TRBJ1-2, with 7 positions matching TRBD1. Trimming at V came to 5 bases and at J to 0 bases, leaving 6 bases not matched to a gene. There are 15 residues in the CDR3. CDR1 and CDR2 from the germline V gene are MNHNY and SVGAGI (reference sequence). The CDR3 DNA reads as TGTGCCAGCAGTCCTGACAGGGTATCTAACTATGGCTACACCTTC. Amino acids: CASSPDRVSNYGYTF.

This clonotype was observed many times. This rearrangement joins TRBV23-1 to TRBJ2-5; D gene uncertain. TRBV23-1 is an open reading frame, and its role is uncertain. The CDR3 spans 13 residues. Trimming removed 4 bases from V and 5 bases from J, with 11 bases in between. The CDR3 sequence: CASSPHNPETQYF. The CDR3 coding sequence is TGCGCCAGCAGTCCCCACAATCCGGAGACCCAGTACTTC.

Ten or more counts support this clonotype. The chain employs TRBV7-2 and TRBJ2-2, with D uncertain. Trimming removed 0 bases from V and 4 bases from J, with 3 bases in between. The CDR3 is 13 residues long. The germline V gene has CDR1 SGHTA and CDR2 FQGNSA. The CDR3 reads CASSLASTGELFF. CDR3 bases: TGTGCCAGCAGCTTAGCCTCCACCGGGGAGCTGTTTTTT.

This clonotype was recorded at least ten times. The V and J genes are TRBV28 and TRBJ1-3, with 9 bases lining up with TRBD1. Unmatched junction bases numbered 9, after V lost 5 bases and J lost 4 bases. Looked up from germline, CDR1 is MDHEN and CDR2 is SYDVKM. CDR3 size: 16 residues. The CDR3 region is CASSPPGQGIGNTIYF. CDR3 DNA: TGTGCCAGCAGTCCTCCGGGACAGGGAATCGGAAACACCATATATTTT.